These T cell receptor beta chains were read from a single sample in a study of CXCR3-negative and CXCR3-positive naive CD8 T cells. From its re-call of the 5' RACE reads, TCRdb lists each CDR3 protein once, without DNA. The sample has about 98,000 distinct CDR3 sequences; the top ten hold 0.9% to 1.2%. Sequenced material: naive CXCR3+ CD8+ T cells from blood. These receptors all come from a human donor in good health. Some clones in this sample may be carry-over from other donors' samples. CDR3s include the opening cysteine and the closing phenylalanine or tryptophan.

v_call: TRBV4-2
j_call: TRBJ1-4
cdr3_aa: CASSQGTGTEKLFF

v_call: TRBV28
j_call: TRBJ2-2
cdr3_aa: CASSSGLNTGELFF

v_call: TRBV28
j_call: TRBJ2-6
cdr3_aa: CASTLRKVSSGANVLTF

v_call: TRBV4-1
j_call: TRBJ2-7
cdr3_aa: CASSQNIASSYEQYF

v_call: TRBV12-5
j_call: TRBJ2-2
cdr3_aa: CAAGTGMGTGELFF

v_call: TRBV29-1
j_call: TRBJ2-7
cdr3_aa: CSACTQNSYEQYF

v_call: TRBV5-5
j_call: TRBJ2-2
cdr3_aa: CASSLRGETGELFF

v_call: TRBV28
j_call: TRBJ2-2
cdr3_aa: CASSLGTNTGELFF

v_call: TRBV20-1
j_call: TRBJ1-6
cdr3_aa: CSARSPGAIKSPLHF

v_call: TRBV25-1
j_call: TRBJ2-1
cdr3_aa: CASSENLNYNEQFF

v_call: TRBV4-3
j_call: TRBJ2-2
cdr3_aa: CASSQAPGQGSTGELFF

v_call: TRBV4-3
j_call: TRBJ2-7
cdr3_aa: CASSQVYGPQYEQYF

v_call: TRBV7-3
j_call: TRBJ2-2
cdr3_aa: CASSLTFTATVTGELFF

v_call: TRBV5-4
j_call: TRBJ2-2
cdr3_aa: CASSHDRVAGELFF

v_call: TRBV12-3/TRBV12-4
j_call: TRBJ2-1
cdr3_aa: CASRPHINEQFF

v_call: TRBV12-3/TRBV12-4
j_call: TRBJ2-7
cdr3_aa: CASSGHSYEQYF

v_call: TRBV9
j_call: TRBJ1-2
cdr3_aa: CASSACHDGYTF

v_call: TRBV5-5
j_call: TRBJ2-1
cdr3_aa: CASSPNPSPSSYNEQFF

v_call: TRBV7-2
j_call: TRBJ1-1
cdr3_aa: CASSFRQALNTEAFF

v_call: TRBV7-2
j_call: TRBJ1-1
cdr3_aa: CASSLVERYTEAFF

v_call: TRBV27
j_call: TRBJ1-1
cdr3_aa: CASSLSRGHTEAFF

v_call: TRBV12-3/TRBV12-4
j_call: TRBJ1-3
cdr3_aa: CASSPILGGSGNTIYF

v_call: TRBV11-2
j_call: TRBJ2-1
cdr3_aa: CASSAPDGDPKQFF

v_call: TRBV7-2
j_call: TRBJ2-6
cdr3_aa: CASSLGLLFPVGANVLTF

v_call: TRBV6-6
j_call: TRBJ2-1
cdr3_aa: CASSYSTGTSGSGDEQFF

v_call: TRBV29-1
j_call: TRBJ2-7
cdr3_aa: CSVLPKGRETYEQYF

v_call: TRBV4-3
j_call: TRBJ2-7
cdr3_aa: CASSHNTGGEYEQHF

v_call: TRBV5-6
j_call: TRBJ2-7
cdr3_aa: CASSLIQGAYEQYF

v_call: TRBV4-3
j_call: TRBJ1-1
cdr3_aa: CASSPQSVGAGAFDTEAFF

v_call: TRBV2
j_call: TRBJ2-2
cdr3_aa: CASSEAPENTGELFF

v_call: TRBV14
j_call: TRBJ2-1
cdr3_aa: CASRLTMGPWNEQFF

v_call: TRBV27
j_call: TRBJ1-2
cdr3_aa: CASKDSYGYTF

v_call: TRBV18
j_call: TRBJ2-7
cdr3_aa: CASSRAHSSYEQYF

v_call: TRBV7-6
j_call: TRBJ2-2
cdr3_aa: CTSSSHANTGELFF

v_call: TRBV7-6
j_call: TRBJ1-5
cdr3_aa: CASSSTANQPQHF

v_call: TRBV20-1
j_call: TRBJ1-2
cdr3_aa: CSAAPGQVSYGYTF

v_call: TRBV10-3
j_call: TRBJ2-5
cdr3_aa: CAISDAYGTQYF